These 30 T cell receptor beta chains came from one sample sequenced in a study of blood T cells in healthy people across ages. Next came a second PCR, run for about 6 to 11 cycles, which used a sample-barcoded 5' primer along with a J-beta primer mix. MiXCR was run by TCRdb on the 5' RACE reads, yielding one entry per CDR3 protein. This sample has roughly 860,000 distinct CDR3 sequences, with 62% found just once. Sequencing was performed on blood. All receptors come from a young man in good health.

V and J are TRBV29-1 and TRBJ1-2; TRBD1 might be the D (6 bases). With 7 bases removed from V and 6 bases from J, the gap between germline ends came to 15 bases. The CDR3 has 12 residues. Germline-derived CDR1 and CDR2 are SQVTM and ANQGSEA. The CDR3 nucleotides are TGCAGCGCACAGGGACGGGAGGATGGCTACACCTTC. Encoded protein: CSAQGREDGYTF.

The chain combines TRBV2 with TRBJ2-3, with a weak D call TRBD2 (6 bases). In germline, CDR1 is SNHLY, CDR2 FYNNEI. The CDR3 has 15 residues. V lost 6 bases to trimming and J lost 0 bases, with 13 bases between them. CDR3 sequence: CASRPEGYSTDTQYF. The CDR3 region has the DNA TGTGCCAGCAGGCCGGAGGGATATAGCACAGATACGCAGTATTTT.

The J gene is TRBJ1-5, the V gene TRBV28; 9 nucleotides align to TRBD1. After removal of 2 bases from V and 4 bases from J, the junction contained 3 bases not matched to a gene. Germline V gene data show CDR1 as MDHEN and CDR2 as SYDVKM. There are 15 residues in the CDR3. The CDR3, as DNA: TGTGCCAGCAGTTTACCCGACAGGGGGAATCAGCCCCAGCATTTT. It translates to CASSLPDRGNQPQHF.

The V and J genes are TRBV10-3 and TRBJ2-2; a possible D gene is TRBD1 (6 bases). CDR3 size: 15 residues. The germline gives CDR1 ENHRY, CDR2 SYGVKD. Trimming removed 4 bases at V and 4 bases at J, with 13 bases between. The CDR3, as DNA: TGTGCCATCAGTGCCGGACAGCCATCCACCGGGGAGCTGTTTTTT. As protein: CAISAGQPSTGELFF.

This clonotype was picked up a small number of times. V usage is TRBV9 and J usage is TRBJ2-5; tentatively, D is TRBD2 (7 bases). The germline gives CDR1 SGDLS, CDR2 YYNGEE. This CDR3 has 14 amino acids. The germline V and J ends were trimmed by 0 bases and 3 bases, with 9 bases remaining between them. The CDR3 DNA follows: TGTGCCAGCAGCGTAGGGGGGGGCGAAGAGACCCAGTACTTC. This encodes CASSVGGGEETQYF.

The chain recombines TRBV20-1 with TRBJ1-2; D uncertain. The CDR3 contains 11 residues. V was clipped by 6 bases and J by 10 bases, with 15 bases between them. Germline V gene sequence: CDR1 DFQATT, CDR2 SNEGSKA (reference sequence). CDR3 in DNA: TGCAGTGCACCCAGTCCCGGGATCTACACCTTC. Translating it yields CSAPSPGIYTF.

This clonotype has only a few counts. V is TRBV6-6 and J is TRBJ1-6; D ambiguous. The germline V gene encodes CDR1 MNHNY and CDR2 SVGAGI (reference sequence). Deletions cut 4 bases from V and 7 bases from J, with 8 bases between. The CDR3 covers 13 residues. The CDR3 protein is CASSLTRNSPLHF. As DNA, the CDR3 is TGTGCCAGCAGTTTGACAAGAAATTCACCCCTCCACTTT.

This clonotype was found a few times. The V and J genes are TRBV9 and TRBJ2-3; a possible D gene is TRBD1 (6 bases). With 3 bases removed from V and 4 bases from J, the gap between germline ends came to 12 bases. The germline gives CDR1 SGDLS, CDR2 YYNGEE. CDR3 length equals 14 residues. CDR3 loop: CASSAYRVSDTQYF. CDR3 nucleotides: TGTGCCAGCAGCGCCTACAGGGTATCAGATACGCAGTATTTT.

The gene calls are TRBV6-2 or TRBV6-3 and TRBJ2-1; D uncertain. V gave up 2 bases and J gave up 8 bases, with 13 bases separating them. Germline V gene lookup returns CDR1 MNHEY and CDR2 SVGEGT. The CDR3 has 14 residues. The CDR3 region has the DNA TGTGCCAGCAGTTACCCCCGGCTTAGGGATGAGCAGTTCTTC. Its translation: CASSYPRLRDEQFF.

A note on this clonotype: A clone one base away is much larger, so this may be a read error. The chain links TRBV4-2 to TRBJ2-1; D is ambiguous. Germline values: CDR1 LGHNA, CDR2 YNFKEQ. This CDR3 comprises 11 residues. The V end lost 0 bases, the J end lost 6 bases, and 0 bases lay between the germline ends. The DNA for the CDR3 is TGTGCCAGCAGCCAAGACAATGAGCAGTTCTTC. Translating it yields CASSQDNEQFF.

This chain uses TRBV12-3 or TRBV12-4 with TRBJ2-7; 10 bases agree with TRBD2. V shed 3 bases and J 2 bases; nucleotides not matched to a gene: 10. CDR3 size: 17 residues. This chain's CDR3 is CASSFPSGGPPTYEQYF. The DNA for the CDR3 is TGTGCCAGCAGTTTCCCTAGCGGGGGTCCGCCTACCTACGAGCAGTACTTC.

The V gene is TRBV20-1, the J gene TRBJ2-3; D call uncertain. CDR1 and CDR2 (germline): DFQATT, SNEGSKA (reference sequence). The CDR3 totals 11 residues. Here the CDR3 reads CSSETTDTQYF. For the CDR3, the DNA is TGCTCCTCTGAAACTACAGATACGCAGTATTTT.

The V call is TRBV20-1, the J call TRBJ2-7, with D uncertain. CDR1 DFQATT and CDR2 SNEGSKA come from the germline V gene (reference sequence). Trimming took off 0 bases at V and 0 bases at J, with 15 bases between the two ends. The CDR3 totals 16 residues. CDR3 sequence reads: CSARDEAGGLSYEQYF. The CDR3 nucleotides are TGCAGTGCTAGAGATGAGGCAGGCGGCCTCTCCTACGAGCAGTACTTC.

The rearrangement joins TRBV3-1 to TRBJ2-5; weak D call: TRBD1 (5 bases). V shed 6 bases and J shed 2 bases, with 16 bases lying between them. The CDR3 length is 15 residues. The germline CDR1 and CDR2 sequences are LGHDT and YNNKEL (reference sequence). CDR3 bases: TGTGCCAGCAGGCACCCCGTAGGGGAACAAGAGACCCAGTACTTC. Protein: CASRHPVGEQETQYF.

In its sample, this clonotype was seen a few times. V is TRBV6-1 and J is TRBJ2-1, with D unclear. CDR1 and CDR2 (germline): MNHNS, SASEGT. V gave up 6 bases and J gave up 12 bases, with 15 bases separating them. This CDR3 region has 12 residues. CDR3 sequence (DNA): TGTGCCAGCAGGAAGCACACGAGTGGGCAGTTCTTC. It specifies CASRKHTSGQFF.

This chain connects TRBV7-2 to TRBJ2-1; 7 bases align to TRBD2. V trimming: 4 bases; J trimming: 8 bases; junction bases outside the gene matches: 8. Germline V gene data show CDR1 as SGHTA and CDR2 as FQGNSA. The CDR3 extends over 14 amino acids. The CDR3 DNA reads TGTGCCAGCAGCTCGGGCCGTCGGGAGGATGAGCAGTTCTTC. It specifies CASSSGRREDEQFF. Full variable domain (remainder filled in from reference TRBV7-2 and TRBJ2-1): GAGVSQSPSNKVTEKGKDVELRCDPISGHTALYWYRQSLGQGLEFLIYFQGNSAPDKSGLPSDRFSAERTGGSVSTLTIQRTQQEDSAVYLCASSSGRREDEQFFGPGTRLTVL.

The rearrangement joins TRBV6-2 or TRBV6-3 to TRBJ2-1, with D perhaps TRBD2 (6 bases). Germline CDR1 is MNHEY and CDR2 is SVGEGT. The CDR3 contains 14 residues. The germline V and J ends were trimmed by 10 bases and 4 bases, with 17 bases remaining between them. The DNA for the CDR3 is TGTGCCATCAGGCCCGGGACTTTGTACAATGAGCAGTTCTTC. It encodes CAIRPGTLYNEQFF.

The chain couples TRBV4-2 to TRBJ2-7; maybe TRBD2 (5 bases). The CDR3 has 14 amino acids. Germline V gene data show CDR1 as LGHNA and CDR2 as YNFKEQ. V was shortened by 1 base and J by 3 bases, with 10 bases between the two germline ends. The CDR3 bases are TGTGCCAGCAGCCAAGTCCTACTAGACTACGAGCAGTACTTC. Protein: CASSQVLLDYEQYF.

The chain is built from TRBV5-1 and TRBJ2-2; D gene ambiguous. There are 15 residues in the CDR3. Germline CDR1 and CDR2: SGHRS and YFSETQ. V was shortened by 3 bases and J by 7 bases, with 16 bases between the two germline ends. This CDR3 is CASSSGPGEHGELFF. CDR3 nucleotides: TGCGCCAGCAGCTCCGGACCCGGAGAGCACGGGGAGCTGTTTTTT.

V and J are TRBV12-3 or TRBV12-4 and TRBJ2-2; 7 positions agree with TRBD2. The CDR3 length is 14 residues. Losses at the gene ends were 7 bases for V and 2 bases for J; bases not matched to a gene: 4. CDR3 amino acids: CASNRGGNTGELFF. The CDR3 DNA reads TGTGCCAGCAACCGCGGGGGAAACACCGGGGAGCTGTTTTTT.

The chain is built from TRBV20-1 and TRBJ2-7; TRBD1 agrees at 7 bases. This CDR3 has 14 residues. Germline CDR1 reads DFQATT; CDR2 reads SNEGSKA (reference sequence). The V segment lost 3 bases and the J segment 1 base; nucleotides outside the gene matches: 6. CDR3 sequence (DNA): TGCAGTGCTAGGTCCCAGGGGGAATCCTACGAGCAGTACTTC. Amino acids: CSARSQGESYEQYF.

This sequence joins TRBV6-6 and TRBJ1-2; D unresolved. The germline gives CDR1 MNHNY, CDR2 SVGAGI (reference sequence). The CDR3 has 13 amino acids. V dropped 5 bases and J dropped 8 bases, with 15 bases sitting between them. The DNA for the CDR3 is TGTGCCAGCAGTCCCGGCCCCGCGCGGGGCTACACCTTC. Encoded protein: CASSPGPARGYTF.

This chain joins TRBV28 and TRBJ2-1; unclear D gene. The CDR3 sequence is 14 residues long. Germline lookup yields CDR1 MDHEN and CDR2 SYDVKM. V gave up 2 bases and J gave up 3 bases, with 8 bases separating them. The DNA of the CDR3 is TGTGCCAGCAGTTTAATGGGCATCTACAATGAGCAGTTCTTC. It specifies CASSLMGIYNEQFF.

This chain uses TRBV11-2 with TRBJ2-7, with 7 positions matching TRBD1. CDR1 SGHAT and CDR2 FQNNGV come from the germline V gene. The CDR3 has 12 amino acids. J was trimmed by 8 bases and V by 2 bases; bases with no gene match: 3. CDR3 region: CASSLNRGKQYF. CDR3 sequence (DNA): TGTGCCAGCAGCTTAAACAGGGGCAAGCAGTACTTC. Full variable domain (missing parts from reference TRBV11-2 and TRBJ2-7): EAGVAQSPRYKIIEKRQSVAFWCNPISGHATLYWYQQILGQGPKLLIQFQNNGVVDDSQLPKDRFSAERLKGVDSTLKIQPAKLEDSAVYLCASSLNRGKQYFGPGTRLTVT.

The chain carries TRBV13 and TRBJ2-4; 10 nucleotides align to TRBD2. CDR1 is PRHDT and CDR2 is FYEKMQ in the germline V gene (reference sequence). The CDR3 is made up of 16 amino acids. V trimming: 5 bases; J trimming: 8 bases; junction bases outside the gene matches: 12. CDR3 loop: CASSPTGSGGLDIQYF. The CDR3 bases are TGTGCCAGCAGCCCGACAGGTAGCGGGGGGCTGGACATTCAGTACTTC. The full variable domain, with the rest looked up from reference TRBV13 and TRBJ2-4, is AAGVIQSPRHLIKEKRETATLKCYPIPRHDTVYWYQQGPGQDPQFLISFYEKMQSDKGSIPDRFSAQQFSDYHSELNMSSLELGDSALYFCASSPTGSGGLDIQYFGAGTRLSVL.

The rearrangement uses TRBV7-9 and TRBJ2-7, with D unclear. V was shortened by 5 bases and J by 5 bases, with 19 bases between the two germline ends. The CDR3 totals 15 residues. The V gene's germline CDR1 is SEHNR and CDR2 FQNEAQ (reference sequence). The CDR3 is CASSPSVGDVDEQYF. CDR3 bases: TGTGCCAGCAGCCCCTCGGTCGGAGATGTGGACGAGCAGTACTTC.

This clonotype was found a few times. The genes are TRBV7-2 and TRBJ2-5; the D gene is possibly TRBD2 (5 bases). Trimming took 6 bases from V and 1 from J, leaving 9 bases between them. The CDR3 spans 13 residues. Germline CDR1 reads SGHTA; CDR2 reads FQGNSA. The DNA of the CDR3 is TGTGCCAGCAGGCCCAGCGGCCAAGAGACCCAGTACTTC. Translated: CASRPSGQETQYF.

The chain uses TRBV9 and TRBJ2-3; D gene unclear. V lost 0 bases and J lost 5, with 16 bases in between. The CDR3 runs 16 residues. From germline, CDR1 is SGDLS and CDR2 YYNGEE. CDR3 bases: TGTGCCAGCAGCGTAGATGGGGAAAGGCCCTTAGATACGCAGTATTTT. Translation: CASSVDGERPLDTQYF.

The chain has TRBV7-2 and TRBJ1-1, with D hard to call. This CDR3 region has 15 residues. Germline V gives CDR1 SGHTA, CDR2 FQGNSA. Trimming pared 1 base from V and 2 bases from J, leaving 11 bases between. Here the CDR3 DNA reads TGTGCCAGCAGCTTAGGTCCGGCAATCAACACTGAAGCTTTCTTT. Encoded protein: CASSLGPAINTEAFF.

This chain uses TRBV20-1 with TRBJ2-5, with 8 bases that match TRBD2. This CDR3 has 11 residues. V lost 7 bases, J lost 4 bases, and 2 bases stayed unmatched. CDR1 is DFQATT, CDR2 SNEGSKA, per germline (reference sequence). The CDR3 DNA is TGCAGTGGACTAGCGAGAGAGACCCAGTACTTC. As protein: CSGLARETQYF.